In this sample, the clone carrying this T cell receptor beta chain turned up once. Its specificity is unknown. The sample originates from a study of shared clonotypes between healthy human individuals. The wider study: The donor pool was made up of a couple of women and three men aged 18 to 49.

Here immunoSEQ multiplex PCR was the method, and the copy in TCRdb shows in-frame clones only, minus some. Here the sample spans about 120,000 clones, around 68% being singletons. Study results and limitations: Generally, estimated richness proved larger in naive subsets than it did in memory subsets.

CCR7-negative CD45RA+ TemRA cells were pooled with CD45RO+ cells for CD8 memory. Germline V lookup: CDR1 SEHNR, CDR2 FQNEAQ (reference sequence). This CDR3 comprises 15 residues. The V segment lost 5 bases and the J segment 2 bases; nucleotides outside the gene matches: 3. The clonotype comes from a woman aged 25 to 39 in good health. V usage is TRBV7-9 and J usage is TRBJ2-6, with 7 bases that match TRBD1. Sequencing input: memory CD8+ T cells sorted from blood. Subset of the sample: CD45RO+ cells pooled with CCR7-negative TemRA cells. The CDR3 region has the DNA TGTGCCAGCAGCCCAGACAGGGCTGGGGCCAACGTCCTGACTTTC. Its protein is CASSPDRAGANVLTF. The full variable domain, completed using reference TRBV7-9 and TRBJ2-6, is DTGVSQNPRHKITKRGQNVTFRCDPISEHNRLYWYRQTLGQGPEFLTYFQNEAQLEKSRLLSDRFSAERPKGSFSTLEIQRTEQGDSAMYLCASSPDRAGANVLTFGAGSRLTVL.